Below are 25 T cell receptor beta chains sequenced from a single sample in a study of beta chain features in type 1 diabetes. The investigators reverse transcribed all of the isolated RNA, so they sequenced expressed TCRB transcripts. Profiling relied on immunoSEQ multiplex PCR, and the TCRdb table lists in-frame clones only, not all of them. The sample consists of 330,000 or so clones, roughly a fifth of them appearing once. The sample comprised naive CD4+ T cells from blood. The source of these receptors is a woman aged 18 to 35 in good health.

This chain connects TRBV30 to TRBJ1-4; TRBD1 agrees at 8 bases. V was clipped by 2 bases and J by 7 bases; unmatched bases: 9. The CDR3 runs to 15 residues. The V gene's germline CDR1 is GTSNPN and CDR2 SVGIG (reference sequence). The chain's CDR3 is CAWSPRQGTGEKLFF. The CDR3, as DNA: TGTGCCTGGAGTCCAAGACAGGGGACGGGTGAAAAACTGTTTTTT.

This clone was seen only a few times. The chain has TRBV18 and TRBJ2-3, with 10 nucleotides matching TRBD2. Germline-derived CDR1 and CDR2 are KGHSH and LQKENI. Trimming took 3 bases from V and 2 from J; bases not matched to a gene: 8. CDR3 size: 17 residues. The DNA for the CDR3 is TGTGCCAGCTCACCTTACGCTAGCGGGAGCTTCACAGATACGCAGTATTTT. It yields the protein CASSPYASGSFTDTQYF.

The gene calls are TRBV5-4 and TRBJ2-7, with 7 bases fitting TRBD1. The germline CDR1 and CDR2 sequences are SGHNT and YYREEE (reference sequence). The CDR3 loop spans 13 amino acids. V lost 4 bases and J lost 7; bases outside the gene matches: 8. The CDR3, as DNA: TGTGCCAGCAGCGTACCGACAGGGAAGGAGCAGTACTTC. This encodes CASSVPTGKEQYF. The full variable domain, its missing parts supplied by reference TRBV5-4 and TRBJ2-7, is ETGVTQSPTHLIKTRGQQVTLRCSSQSGHNTVSWYQQALGQGPQFIFQYYREEENGRGNFPPRFSGLQFPNYSSELNVNALELDDSALYLCASSVPTGKEQYFGPGTRLTVT.

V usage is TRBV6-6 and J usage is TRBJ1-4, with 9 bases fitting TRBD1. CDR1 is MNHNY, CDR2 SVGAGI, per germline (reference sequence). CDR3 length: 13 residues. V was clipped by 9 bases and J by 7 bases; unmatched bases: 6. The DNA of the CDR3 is TGTGCCAGTATGGGACAGGGCAGTGAAAAACTGTTTTTT. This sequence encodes CASMGQGSEKLFF.

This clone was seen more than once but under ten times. The CDR3 loop is CASNQGPNEQFF. As DNA, the CDR3 is TGTGCCTCGAACCAGGGGCCGAATGAGCAGTTCTTC. The chain is built from TRBV30 and TRBJ2-1, with a weak D call TRBD1 (6 bases). V was cut by 7 bases and J by 7 bases, with 14 bases left in between. The CDR3 is 12 amino acids. Germline CDR1 and CDR2: GTSNPN and SVGIG (reference sequence).

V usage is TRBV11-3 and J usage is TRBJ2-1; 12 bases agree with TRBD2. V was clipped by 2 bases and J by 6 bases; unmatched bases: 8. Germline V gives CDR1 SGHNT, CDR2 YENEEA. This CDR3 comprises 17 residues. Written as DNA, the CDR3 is TGTGCCAGCAGCTTATACTCTAGCGGGGGGGCCAGCAATGAGCAGTTCTTC. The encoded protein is CASSLYSSGGASNEQFF.

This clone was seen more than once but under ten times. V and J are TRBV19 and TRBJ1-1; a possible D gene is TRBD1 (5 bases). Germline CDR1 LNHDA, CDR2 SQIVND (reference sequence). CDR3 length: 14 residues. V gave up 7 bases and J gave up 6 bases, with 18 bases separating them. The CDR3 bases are TGTGCCAGTACCCGAATGGGGCTTTTGTCTGAAGCTTTCTTT. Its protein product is CASTRMGLLSEAFF.

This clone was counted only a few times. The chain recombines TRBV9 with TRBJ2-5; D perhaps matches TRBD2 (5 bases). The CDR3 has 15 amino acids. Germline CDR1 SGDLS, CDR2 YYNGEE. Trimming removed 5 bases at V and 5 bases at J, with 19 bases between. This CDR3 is CASSGGPGVSETQYF. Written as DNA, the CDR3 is TGTGCCAGCAGTGGCGGGCCCGGGGTATCTGAGACCCAGTACTTC.

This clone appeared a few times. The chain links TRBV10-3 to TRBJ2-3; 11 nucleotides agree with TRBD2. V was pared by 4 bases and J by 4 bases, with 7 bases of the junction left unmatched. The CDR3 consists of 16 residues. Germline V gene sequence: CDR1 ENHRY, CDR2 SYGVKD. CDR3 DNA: TGTGCCATCAGTGTCGCCGGGACTAGCGGCGCAGATACGCAGTATTTT. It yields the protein CAISVAGTSGADTQYF.

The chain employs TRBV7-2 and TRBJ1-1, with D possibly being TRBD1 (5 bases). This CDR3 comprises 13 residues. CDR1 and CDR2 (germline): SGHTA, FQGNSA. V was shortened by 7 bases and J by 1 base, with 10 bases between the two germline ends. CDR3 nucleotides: TGTGCCAGCAACAACAGGAGGAACACTGAAGCTTTCTTT. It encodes CASNNRRNTEAFF.

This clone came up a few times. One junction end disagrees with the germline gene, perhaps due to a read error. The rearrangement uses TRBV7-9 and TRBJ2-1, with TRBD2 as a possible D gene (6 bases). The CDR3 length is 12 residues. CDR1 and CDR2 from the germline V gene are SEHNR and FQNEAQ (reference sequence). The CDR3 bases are TGTGCCAGCAGCTTAGCAGGAACGGGAGCGGTCTTC. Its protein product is CASSLAGTGAVF.

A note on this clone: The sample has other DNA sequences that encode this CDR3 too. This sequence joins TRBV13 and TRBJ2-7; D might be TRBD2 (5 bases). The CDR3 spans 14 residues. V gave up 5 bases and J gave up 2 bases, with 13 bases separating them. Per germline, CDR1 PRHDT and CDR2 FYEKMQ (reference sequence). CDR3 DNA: TGTGCCAGCAGCCCCCGTCGGGGAACCTACGAGCAGTACTTC. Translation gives CASSPRRGTYEQYF.

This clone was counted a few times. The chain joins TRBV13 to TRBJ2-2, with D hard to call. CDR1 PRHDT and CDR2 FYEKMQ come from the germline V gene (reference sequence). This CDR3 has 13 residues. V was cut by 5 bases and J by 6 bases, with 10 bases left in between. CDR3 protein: CASSHRGPGELFF. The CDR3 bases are TGTGCCAGCAGCCACCGTGGGCCCGGGGAGCTGTTTTTT.

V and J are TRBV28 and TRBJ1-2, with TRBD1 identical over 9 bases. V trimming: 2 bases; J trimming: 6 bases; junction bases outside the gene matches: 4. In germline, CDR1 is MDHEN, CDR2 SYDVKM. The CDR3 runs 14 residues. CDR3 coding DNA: TGTGCCAGCAGTTTAAGACAGGGGGGACATGGCTACACCTTC. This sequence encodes CASSLRQGGHGYTF.

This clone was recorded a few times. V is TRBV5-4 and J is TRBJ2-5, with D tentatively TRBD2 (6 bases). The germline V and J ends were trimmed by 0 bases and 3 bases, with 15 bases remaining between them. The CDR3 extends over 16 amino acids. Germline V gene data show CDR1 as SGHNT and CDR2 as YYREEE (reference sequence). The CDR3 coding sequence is TGTGCCAGCAGCTTGGCCGGTGGAGGGGCAAAAGAGACCCAGTACTTC. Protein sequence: CASSLAGGGAKETQYF.

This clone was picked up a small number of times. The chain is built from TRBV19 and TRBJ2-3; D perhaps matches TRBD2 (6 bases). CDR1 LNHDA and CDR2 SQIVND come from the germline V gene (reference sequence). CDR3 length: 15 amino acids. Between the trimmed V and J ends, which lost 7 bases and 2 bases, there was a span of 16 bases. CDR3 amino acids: CASTSWGGDTDTQYF. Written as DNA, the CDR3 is TGTGCCAGTACCTCATGGGGCGGGGACACAGATACGCAGTATTTT. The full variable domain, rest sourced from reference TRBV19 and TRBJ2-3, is DGGITQSPKYLFRKEGQNVTLSCEQNLNHDAMYWYRQDPGQGLRLIYYSQIVNDFQKGDIAEGYSVSREKKESFPLTVTSAQKNPTAFYLCASTSWGGDTDTQYFGPGTRLTVL.

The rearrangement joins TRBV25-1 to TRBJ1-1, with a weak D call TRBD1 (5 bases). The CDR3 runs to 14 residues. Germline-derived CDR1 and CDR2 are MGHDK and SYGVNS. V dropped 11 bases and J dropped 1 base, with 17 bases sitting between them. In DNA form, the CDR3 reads TGTGCCGGCGGGGACCGTACGGAGAACACTGAAGCTTTCTTT. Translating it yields CAGGDRTENTEAFF.

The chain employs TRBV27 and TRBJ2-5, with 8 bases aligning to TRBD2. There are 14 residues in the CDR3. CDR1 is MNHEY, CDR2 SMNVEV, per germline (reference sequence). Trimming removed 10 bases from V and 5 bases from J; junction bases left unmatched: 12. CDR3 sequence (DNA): TGTGCCACCACTCCAGCGGGGGCAAGGGAGACCCAGTACTTC. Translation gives CATTPAGARETQYF.

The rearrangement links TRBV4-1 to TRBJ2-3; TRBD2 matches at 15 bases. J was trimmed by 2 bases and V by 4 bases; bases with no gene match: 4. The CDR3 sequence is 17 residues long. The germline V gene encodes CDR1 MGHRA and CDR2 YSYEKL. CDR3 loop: CASSRGLAGGTTDTQYF. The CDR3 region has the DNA TGCGCCAGCAGCCGGGGACTAGCGGGGGGTACCACAGATACGCAGTATTTT.

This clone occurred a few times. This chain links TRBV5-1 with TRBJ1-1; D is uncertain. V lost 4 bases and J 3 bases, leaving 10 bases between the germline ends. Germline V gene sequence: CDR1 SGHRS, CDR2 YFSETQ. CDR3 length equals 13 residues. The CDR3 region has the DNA TGCGCCAGCAGCGCCGACGGGTACACTGAAGCTTTCTTT. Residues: CASSADGYTEAFF. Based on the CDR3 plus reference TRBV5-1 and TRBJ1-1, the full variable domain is KAGVTQTPRYLIKTRGQQVTLSCSPISGHRSVSWYQQTPGQGLQFLFEYFSETQRNKGNFPGRFSGRQFSNSRSEMNVSTLELGDSALYLCASSADGYTEAFFGQGTRLTVV.

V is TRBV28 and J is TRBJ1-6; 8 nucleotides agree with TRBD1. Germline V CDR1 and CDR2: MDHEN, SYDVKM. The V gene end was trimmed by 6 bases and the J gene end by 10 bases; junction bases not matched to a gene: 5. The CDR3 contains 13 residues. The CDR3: CASRRQGYSPLHF. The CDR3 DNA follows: TGTGCCAGCAGGAGACAGGGGTACTCACCCCTCCACTTT.

As DNA, the CDR3 is TGTGCCAGCAGCTTACGGGGTCAAGAGACCCAGTACTTC. This encodes CASSLRGQETQYF. This chain joins TRBV7-9 and TRBJ2-5; D may be TRBD2 (5 bases). Between the trimmed V and J ends, which lost 2 bases and 2 bases, there was a span of 6 bases. Germline V gives CDR1 SEHNR, CDR2 FQNEAQ (reference sequence). CDR3 size: 13 residues.

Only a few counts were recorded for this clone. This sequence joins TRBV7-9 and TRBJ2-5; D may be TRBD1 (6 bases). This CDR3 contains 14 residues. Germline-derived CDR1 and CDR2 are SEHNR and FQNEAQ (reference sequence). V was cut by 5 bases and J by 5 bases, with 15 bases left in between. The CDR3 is CASSDRGSKETQYF. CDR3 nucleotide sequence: TGTGCCAGCAGCGATAGGGGGTCCAAGGAGACCCAGTACTTC. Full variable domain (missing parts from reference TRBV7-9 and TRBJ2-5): DTGVSQNPRHKITKRGQNVTFRCDPISEHNRLYWYRQTLGQGPEFLTYFQNEAQLEKSRLLSDRFSAERPKGSFSTLEIQRTEQGDSAMYLCASSDRGSKETQYFGPGTRLLVL.

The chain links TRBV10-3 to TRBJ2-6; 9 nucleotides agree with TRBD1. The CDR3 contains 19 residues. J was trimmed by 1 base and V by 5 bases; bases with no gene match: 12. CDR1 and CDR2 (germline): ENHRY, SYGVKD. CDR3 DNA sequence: TGTGCCATCAGTCCTCGAACCGGGACAGGGTTATCTGGGGCCAACGTCCTGACTTTC. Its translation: CAISPRTGTGLSGANVLTF.

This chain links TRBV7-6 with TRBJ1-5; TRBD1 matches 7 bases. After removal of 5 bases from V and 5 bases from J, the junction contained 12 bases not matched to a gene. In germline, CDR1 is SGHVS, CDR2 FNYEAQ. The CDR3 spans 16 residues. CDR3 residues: CASSPVPGQYDQPQHF. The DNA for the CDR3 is TGTGCCAGCAGCCCCGTTCCGGGACAGTACGATCAGCCCCAGCATTTT.